The sequence of this T cell receptor beta chain was determined in a study of blood T cells in healthy people across ages. Across the study: About one barcoded beta molecule per two T cells was captured by template switching. Study-level points and caveats: Naive T cell percentage showed a strong correlation with the diversity of TCR beta. TCR beta diversity per million T cells fell roughly linearly with age. Compared with aged donors, long-lived donors showed fewer expanded clones, suggesting selection.

The sample holds a few counts of this clonotype. Its antigen is as yet unknown. The authors ran a second PCR of about 6 to 11 cycles using a sample-barcoded 5' primer and a J-beta primer mix. TCRdb re-called the 5' RACE reads with MiXCR, one entry per CDR3 protein. The data hold 700,000 to 950,000 distinct CDR3 sequences, with 55% to 70% observed a single time. V dropped 4 bases and J dropped 6; count of bases not matched to a gene: 3. The length of the CDR3 is 14 residues. The germline gives CDR1 SGHRS, CDR2 YFSETQ. Sequenced input: blood. The clonotype was recovered from a man aged 25-45 years in good health. The rearrangement uses TRBV5-1 and TRBJ2-1, with TRBD2 matching 11 bases. The CDR3 coding sequence is TGCGCCAGCAGCAGACTAGCGGGACTCAATGAGCAGTTCTTC. Translated: CASSRLAGLNEQFF.